This TCR beta chain was captured by sequencing in a study of blood T cell repertoires in COVID-19 (dated by TCRdb to between 2020 and 2021). About the study as a whole: Samples covering the acute and convalescent phases of COVID-19 were provided by collaborators in the United States, Italy and Spain. The prospective study material was composed of cDNA or gDNA derived from T cells, B-cell-depleted T cells, or PBMCs. Subjects who had been exposed to COVID-19, were actively infected with it, or had recovered from it provided the deeply sampled blood TCRbeta repertoires that made up the dataset. The repertoires were made available in a free public database intended to serve as a resource for research on the immune response to SARS-CoV-2. The samples were drawn from two sources: the first 160 participants of the ongoing ImmuneRACE study, and fewer than 1,500 subjects contributed by 6 global collaborators. Nearly every sample came with metadata listing a de-identified subject ID, COVID-19 status, age in years and sex. HLA class I and class II types, where available, came from metadata supplied by the sample provider rather than from assay-based typing.

Whole blood was collected in K2EDTA tubes by collaborating institutions according to the institutions' own protocols. For TCRbeta analysis, collaborator samples were shipped as frozen whole blood, as isolated PBMCs, or as DNA extracted from either sample type. Details on this clone: Its recognized antigen is unknown. Per-nucleotide qualities are absent, and no much larger clonotype sits a single base away.

TCRbeta CDR3 regions were amplified from genomic DNA using the immunoSEQ Assay, a bias-controlled multiplex PCR. For the original study's pipeline: Within the assay, amplification of reference gene primers was used to estimate how many nucleated cells each sample contained. To quantify the absolute abundance of each unique TCRbeta CDR3 rearrangement, sequence reads were collapsed and filtered. For each sample, productive Simpson clonality was calculated as the square root of Simpson's diversity index over productive rearrangements. The clones in this table, taken by TCRdb from immuneACCESS, are in-frame only. Not every clone is retained; where verified, under half of the shortfall comes from an unresolved V gene, and the cause of the rest is unknown. The V and J calls and clone size come from that table; D and trimming were worked out from the DNA. The sample profile shows under 80,000 clones; more than 85% of them were found once. The ten largest clones capture around 3.9% of the sample.

The paper as a whole reports these results and caveats: The amount of clinical and demographic metadata varied by source and participant and was provided uncurated.

The junction carries 20 bases between V and J, which are trimmed by 3 bases and 2 bases respectively. Via the germline V gene (reference sequence), CDR1 is GTSNPN and CDR2 SVGIG. The CDR3 has 17 amino acids, counting the end cysteine and phenylalanine. The entry retains the CDR3 DNA only, 51 bases that are in frame from base 1. What was sequenced was peripheral blood. This receptor chain uses TRBV30 and TRBJ1-5; the D gene is perhaps TRBD1, from 5 matching bases. The origin of this receptor is a man in his 70s with active COVID-19. This receptor carries the CDR3 CAWSPGGGPGGNQPQHF. The sequenced DNA: TGTGCCTGGAGCCCGGGCGGCGGGCCGGGGGGCAATCAGCCCCAGCATTTT.